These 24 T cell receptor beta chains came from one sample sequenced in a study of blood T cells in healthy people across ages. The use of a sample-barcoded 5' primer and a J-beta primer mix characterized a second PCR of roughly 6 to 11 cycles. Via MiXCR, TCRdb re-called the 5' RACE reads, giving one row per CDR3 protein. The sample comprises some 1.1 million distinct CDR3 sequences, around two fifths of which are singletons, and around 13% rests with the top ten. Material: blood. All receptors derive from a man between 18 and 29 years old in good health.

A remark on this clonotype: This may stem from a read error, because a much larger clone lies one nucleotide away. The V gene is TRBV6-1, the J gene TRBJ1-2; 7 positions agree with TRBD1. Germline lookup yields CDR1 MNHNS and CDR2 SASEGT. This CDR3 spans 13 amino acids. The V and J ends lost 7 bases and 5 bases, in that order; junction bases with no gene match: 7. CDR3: CASNTGASYGYTF. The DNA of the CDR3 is TGTGCCAGCAATACAGGGGCTTCGTATGGCTACACCTTC.

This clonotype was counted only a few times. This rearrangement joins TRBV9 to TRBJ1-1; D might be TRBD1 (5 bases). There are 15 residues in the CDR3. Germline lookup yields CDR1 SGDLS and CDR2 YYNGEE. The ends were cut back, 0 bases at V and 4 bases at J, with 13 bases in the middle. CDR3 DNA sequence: TGTGCCAGCAGCGTAGAACCCAGTGGGACCACTGAAGCTTTCTTT. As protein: CASSVEPSGTTEAFF.

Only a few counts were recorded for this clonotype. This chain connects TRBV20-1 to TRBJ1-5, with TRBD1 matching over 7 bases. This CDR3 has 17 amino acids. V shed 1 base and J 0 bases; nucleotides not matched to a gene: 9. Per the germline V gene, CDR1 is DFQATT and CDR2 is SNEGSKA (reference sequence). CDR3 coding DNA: TGCAGTGCTAGAGCGGGGACAGTCGGGTATAGCAATCAGCCCCAGCATTTT. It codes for CSARAGTVGYSNQPQHF.

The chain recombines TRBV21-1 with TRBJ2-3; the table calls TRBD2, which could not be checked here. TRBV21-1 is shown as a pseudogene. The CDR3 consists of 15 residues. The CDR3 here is CAILPGLAIVNTQYF. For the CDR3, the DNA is TGTGCCATATTACCGGGACTAGCGATCGTGAATACGCAGTATTTT.

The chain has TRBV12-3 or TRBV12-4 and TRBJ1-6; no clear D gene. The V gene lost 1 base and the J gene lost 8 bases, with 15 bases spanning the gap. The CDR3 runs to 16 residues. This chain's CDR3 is CASSLGEMAYHSPLHF. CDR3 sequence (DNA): TGTGCCAGCAGTTTAGGGGAGATGGCGTATCATTCACCCCTCCACTTT.

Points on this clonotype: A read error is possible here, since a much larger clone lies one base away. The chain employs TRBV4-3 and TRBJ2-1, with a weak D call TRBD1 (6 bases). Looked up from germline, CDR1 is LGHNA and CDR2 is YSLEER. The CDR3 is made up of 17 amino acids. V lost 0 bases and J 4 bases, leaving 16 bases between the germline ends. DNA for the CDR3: TGCGCCAGCAGCCAAGAAGAGGCGCAGGGGCAGTACAATGAGCAGTTCTTC. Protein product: CASSQEEAQGQYNEQFF.

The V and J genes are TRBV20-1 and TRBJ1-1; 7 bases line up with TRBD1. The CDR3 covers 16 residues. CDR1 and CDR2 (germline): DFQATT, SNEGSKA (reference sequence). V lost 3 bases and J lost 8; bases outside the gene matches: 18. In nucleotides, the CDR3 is TGCAGTGCTAGGGGGACCGGGACAGAGTCGGGTTGGGAAGCTTTCTTT. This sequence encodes CSARGTGTESGWEAFF.

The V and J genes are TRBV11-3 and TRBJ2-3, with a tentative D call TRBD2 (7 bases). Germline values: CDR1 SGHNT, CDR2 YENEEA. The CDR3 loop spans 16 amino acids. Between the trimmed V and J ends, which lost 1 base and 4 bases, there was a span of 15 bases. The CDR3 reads CASSLGEGGPADTQYF. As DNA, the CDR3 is TGTGCCAGCAGCTTAGGAGAGGGGGGGCCCGCAGATACGCAGTATTTT.

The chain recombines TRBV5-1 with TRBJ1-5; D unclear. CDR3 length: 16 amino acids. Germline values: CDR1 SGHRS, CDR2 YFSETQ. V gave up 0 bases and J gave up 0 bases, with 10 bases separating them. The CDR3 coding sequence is TGCGCCAGCAGCTTGGAAGGAGACACTAGCAATCAGCCCCAGCATTTT. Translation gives CASSLEGDTSNQPQHF.

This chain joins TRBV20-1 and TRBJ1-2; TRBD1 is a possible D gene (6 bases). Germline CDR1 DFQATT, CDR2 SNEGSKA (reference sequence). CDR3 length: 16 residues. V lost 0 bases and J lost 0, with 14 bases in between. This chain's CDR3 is CSARDYRAPANYGYTF. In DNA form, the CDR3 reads TGCAGTGCTAGAGATTACAGGGCCCCCGCTAACTATGGCTACACCTTC.

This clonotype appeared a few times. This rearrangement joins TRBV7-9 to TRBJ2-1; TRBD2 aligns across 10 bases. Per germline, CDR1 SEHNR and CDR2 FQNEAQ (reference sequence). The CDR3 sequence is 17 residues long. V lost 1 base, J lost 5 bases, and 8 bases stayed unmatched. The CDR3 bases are TGTGCCAGCAGCTTAGTCCGGACTAGCGGACCAGACAATGAGCAGTTCTTC. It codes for CASSLVRTSGPDNEQFF.

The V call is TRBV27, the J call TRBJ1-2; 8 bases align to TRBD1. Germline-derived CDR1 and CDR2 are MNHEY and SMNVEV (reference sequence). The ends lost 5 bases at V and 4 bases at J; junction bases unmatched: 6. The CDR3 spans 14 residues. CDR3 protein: CASSPGGIGYGYTF. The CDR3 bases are TGTGCCAGCAGTCCAGGGGGCATAGGCTATGGCTACACCTTC.

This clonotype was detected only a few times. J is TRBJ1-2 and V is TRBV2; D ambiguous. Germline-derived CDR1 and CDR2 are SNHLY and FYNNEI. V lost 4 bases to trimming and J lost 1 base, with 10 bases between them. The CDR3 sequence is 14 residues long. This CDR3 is CASSVQTLNYGYTF. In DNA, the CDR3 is TGTGCCAGCAGTGTACAGACTCTTAACTATGGCTACACCTTC.

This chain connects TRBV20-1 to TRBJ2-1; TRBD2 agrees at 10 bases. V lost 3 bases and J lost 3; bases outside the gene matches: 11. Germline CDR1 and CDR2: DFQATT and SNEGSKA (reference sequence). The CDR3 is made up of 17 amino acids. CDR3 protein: CSARGLAGAVLYNEQFF. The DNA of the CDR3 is TGCAGTGCTAGGGGGCTAGCGGGGGCCGTTCTCTACAATGAGCAGTTCTTC.

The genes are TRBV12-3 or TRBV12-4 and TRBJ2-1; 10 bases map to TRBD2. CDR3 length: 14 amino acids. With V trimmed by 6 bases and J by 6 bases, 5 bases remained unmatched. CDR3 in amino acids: CASRRAGGANEQFF. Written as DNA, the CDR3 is TGTGCCAGCAGGCGAGCGGGGGGGGCCAATGAGCAGTTCTTC.

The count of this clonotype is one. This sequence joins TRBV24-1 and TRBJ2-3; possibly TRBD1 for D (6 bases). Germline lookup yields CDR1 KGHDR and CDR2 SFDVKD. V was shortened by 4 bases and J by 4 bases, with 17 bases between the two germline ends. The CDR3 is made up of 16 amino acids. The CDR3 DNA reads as TGTGCCACCAGTGACCCGGACAGCCTAGGCGCAGATACGCAGTATTTT. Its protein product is CATSDPDSLGADTQYF.

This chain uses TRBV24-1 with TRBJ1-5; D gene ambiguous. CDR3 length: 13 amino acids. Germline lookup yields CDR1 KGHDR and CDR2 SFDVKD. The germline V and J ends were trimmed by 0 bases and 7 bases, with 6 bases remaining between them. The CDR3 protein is CATSDLEGQPQHF. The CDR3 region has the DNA TGTGCCACCAGTGATTTGGAGGGACAGCCCCAGCATTTT.

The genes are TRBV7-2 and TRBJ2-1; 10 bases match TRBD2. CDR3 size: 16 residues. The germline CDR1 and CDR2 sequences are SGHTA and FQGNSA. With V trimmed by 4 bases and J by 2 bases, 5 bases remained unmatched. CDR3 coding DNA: TGTGCCAGCAGCTACGTAGCGGGGGGAACCTACAATGAGCAGTTCTTC. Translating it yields CASSYVAGGTYNEQFF. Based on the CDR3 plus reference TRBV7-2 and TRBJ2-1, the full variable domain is GAGVSQSPSNKVTEKGKDVELRCDPISGHTALYWYRQSLGQGLEFLIYFQGNSAPDKSGLPSDRFSAERTGGSVSTLTIQRTQQEDSAVYLCASSYVAGGTYNEQFFGPGTRLTVL.

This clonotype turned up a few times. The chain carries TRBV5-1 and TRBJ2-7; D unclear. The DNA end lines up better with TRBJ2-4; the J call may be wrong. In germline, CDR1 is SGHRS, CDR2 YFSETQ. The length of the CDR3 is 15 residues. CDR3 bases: TGCGCCAGCAGCCGGGTGGGGTCAGAAAAAAACATTCAGTACTTC. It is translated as CASSRVGSEKNIQYF.

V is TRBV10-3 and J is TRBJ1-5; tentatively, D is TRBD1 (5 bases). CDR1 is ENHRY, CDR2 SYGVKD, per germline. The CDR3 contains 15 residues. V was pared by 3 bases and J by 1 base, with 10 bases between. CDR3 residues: CAISDGASSNQPQHF. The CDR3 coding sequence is TGTGCCATCAGTGATGGGGCATCGAGCAATCAGCCCCAGCATTTT.

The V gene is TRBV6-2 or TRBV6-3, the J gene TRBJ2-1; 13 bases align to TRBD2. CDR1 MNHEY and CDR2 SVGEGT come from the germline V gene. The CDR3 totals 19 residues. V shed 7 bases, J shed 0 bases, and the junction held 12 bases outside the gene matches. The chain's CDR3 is CASNDDRLAGGPSYNEQFF. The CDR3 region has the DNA TGTGCCAGCAACGACGATCGACTAGCGGGGGGTCCCTCCTACAATGAGCAGTTCTTC.

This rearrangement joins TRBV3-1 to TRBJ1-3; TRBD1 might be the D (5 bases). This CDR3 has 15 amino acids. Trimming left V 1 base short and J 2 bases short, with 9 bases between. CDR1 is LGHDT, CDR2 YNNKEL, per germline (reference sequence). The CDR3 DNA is TGTGCCAGCAGCCAAGGAGTGGGGGCTGGAAACACCATATATTTT. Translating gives CASSQGVGAGNTIYF.

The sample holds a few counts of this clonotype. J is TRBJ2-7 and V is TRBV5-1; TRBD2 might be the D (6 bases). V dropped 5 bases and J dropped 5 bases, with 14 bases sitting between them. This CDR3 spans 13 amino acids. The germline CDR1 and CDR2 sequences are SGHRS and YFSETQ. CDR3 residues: CASSLTGGDEQYF. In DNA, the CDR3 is TGCGCCAGCAGTTTAACAGGCGGGGACGAGCAGTACTTC.

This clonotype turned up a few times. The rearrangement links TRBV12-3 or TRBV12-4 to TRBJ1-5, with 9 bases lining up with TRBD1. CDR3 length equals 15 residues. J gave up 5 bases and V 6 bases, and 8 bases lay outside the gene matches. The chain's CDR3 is CASSPGTGFDQPQHF. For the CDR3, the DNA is TGTGCCAGCAGCCCCGGGACAGGGTTTGATCAGCCCCAGCATTTT.